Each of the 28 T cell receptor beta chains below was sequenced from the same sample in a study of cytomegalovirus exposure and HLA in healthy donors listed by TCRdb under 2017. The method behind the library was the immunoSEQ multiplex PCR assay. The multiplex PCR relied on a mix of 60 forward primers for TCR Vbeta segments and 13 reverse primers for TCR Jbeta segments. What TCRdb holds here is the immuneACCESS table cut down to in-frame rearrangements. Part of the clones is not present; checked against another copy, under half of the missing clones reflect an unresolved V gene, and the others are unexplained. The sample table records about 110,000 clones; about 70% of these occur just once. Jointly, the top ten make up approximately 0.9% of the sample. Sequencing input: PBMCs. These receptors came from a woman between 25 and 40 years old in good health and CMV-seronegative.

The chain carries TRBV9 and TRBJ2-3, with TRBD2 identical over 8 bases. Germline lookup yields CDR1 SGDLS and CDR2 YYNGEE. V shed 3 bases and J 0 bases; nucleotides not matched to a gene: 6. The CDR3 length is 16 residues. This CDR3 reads CASSGLAGQSTDTQYF. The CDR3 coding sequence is TGTGCCAGCAGCGGCTTAGCGGGGCAGAGCACAGATACGCAGTATTTT.

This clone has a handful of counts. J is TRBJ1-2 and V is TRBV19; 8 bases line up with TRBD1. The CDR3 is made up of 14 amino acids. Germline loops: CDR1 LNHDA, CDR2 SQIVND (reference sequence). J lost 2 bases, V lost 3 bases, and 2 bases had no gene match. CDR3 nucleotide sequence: TGTGCCAGTAGTATCACAGGGGGAAACTATGGCTACACCTTC. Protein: CASSITGGNYGYTF.

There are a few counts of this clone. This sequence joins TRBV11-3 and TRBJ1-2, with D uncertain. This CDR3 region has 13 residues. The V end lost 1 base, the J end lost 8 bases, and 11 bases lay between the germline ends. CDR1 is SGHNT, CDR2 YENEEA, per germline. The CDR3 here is CASSLGPEEGYTF. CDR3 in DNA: TGTGCCAGCAGCTTAGGTCCTGAGGAGGGCTACACCTTC.

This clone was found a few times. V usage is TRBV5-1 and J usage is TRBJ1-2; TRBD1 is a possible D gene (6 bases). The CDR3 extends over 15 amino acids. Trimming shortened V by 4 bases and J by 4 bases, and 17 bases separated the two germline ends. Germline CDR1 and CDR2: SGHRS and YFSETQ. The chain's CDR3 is CASSLQDRGSYGYTF. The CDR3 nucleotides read TGCGCCAGCAGCCTCCAGGATAGGGGGTCCTATGGCTACACCTTC.

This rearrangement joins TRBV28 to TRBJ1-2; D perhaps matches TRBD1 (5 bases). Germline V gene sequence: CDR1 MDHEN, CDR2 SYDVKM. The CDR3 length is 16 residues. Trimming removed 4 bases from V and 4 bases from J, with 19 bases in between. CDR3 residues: CASSSQGNELIYGYTF. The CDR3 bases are TGTGCCAGCAGTTCGCAGGGAAATGAACTTATCTATGGCTACACCTTC.

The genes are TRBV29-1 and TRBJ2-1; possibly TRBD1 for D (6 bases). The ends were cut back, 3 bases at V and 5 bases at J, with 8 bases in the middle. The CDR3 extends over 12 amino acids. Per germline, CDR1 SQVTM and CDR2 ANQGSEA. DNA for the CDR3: TGCAGCGTTGATAGACAGGACAATGAGCAGTTCTTC. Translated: CSVDRQDNEQFF.

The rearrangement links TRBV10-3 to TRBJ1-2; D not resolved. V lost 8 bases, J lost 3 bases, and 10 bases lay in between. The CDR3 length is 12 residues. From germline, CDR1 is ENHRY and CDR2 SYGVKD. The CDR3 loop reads CAIRGSDYGYTF. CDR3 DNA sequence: TGTGCCATCCGCGGGAGCGACTATGGCTACACCTTC.

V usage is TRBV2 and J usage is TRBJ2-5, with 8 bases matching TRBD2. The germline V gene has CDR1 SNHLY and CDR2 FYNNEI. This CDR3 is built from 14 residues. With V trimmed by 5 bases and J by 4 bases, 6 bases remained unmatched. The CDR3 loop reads CASSRTSSAETQYF. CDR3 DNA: TGTGCCAGCAGTAGGACTAGCTCCGCAGAGACCCAGTACTTC.

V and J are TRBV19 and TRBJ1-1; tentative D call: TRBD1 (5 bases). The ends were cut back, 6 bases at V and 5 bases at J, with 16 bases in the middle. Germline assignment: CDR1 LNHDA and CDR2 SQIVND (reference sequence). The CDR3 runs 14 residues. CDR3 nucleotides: TGTGCCAGTAGGGGGTTCGGGGGAGCAACTGAAGCTTTCTTT. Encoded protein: CASRGFGGATEAFF.

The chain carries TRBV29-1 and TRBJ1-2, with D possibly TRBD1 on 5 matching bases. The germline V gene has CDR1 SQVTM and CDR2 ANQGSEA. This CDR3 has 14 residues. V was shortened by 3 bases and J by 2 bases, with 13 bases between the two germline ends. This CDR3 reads CSVDESGVNYGYTF. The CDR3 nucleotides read TGCAGCGTTGATGAATCGGGGGTGAACTATGGCTACACCTTC.

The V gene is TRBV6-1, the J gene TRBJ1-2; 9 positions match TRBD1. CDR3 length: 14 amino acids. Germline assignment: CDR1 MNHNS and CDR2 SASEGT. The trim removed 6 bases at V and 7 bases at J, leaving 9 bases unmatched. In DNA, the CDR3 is TGTGCCAGCAGAATCCGGGACAGGGCCTGTGGCTACACCTTC. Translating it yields CASRIRDRACGYTF.

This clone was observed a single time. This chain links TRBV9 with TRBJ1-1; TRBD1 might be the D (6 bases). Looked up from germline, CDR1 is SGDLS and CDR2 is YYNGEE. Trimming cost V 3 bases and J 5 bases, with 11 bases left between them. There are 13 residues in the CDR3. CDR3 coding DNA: TGTGCCAGCAGCGAGACAGGTTGGACTGAAGCTTTCTTT. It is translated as CASSETGWTEAFF.

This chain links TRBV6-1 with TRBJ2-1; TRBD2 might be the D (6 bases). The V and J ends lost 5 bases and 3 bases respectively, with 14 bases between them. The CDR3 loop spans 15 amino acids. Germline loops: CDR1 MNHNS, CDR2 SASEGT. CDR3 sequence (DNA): TGTGCCAGCAGTAAACCAGAGGGACTCTACAATGAGCAGTTCTTC. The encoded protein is CASSKPEGLYNEQFF.

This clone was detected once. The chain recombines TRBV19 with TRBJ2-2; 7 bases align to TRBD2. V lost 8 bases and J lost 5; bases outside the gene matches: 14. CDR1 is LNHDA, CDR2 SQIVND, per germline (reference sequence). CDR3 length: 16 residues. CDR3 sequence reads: CASLHGVGGSTGELFF. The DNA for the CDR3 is TGTGCCAGTCTACACGGGGTGGGAGGGTCAACCGGGGAGCTGTTTTTT.

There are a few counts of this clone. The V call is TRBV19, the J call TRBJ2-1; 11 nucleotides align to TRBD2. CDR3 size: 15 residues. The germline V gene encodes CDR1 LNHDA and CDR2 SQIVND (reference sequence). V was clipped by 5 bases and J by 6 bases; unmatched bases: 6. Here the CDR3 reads CASSLGLAVINEQFF. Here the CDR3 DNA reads TGTGCCAGTAGTTTGGGACTAGCGGTAATCAATGAGCAGTTCTTC.

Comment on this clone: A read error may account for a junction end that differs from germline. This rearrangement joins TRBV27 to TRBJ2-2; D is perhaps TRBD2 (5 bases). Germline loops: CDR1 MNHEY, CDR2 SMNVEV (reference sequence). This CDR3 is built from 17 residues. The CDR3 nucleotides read TGTGCCAGCAGTTTCGACCCCCCACCCGGGAACGCCGGGGAGCTGTTTTTT. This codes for CASSFDPPPGNAGELFF.

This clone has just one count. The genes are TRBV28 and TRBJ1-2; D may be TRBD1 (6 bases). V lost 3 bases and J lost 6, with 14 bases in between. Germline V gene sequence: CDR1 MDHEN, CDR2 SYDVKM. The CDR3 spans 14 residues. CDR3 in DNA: TGTGCCAGCAGTTTGGGTACAGGGATTCATGGCTACACCTTC. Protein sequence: CASSLGTGIHGYTF.

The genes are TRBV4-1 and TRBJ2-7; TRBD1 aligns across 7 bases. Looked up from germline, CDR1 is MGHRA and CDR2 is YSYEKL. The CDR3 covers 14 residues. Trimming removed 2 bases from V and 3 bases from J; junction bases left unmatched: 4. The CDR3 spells CASSQKTGNYEQYF. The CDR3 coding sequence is TGCGCCAGCAGCCAAAAGACAGGGAACTACGAGCAGTACTTC.

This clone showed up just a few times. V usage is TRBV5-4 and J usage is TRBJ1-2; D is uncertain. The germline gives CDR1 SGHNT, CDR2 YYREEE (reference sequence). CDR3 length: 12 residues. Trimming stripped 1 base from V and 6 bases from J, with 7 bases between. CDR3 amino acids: CASSLLGDGYTF. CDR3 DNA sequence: TGTGCCAGCAGCTTGTTGGGAGATGGCTACACCTTC.

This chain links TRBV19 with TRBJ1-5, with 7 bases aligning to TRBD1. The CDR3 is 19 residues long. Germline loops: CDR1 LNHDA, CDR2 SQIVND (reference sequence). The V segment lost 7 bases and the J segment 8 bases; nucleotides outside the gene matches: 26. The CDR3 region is CASKTGVWELGEPSKPQHF. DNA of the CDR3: TGTGCCAGTAAAACAGGGGTATGGGAGTTGGGAGAACCGTCGAAGCCCCAGCATTTT.

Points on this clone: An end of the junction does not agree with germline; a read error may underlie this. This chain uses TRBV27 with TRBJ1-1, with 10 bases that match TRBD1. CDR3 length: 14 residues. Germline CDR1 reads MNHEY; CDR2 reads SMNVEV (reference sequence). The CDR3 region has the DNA TGTGCCAGCAGTTTAGGGACAGGGGCGCCTGAAGTTTTCTTT. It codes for CASSLGTGAPEVFF.

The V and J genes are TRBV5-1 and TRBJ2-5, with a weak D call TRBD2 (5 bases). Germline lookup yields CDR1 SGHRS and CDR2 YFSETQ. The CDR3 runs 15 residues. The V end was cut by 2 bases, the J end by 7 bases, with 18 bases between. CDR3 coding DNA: TGCGCCAGCAGCTTCATTCGGCAGCAAGGAGGGACCCAGTACTTC. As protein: CASSFIRQQGGTQYF.

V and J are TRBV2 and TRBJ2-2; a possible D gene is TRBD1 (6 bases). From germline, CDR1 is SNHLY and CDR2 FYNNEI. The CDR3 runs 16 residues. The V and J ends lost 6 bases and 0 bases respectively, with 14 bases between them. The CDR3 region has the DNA TGTGCCAGCAGAACCGATGGACAGTCGAACACCGGGGAGCTGTTTTTT. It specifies CASRTDGQSNTGELFF.

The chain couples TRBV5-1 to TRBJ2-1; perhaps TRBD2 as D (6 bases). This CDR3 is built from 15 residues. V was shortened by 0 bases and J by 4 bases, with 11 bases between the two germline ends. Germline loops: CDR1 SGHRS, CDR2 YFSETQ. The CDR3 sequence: CASSLDSREYNEQFF. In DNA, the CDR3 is TGCGCCAGCAGCTTGGACTCGCGGGAATACAATGAGCAGTTCTTC.

This chain's CDR3 is CASSPAGGISYEQYF. Written as DNA, the CDR3 is TGTGCCAGCTCACCAGCAGGGGGTATTTCCTACGAGCAGTACTTC. The V and J genes are TRBV18 and TRBJ2-7; 7 positions match TRBD1. J gave up 1 base and V 2 bases, and 5 bases lay outside the gene matches. Germline V gene data show CDR1 as KGHSH and CDR2 as LQKENI. The CDR3 length is 15 residues.

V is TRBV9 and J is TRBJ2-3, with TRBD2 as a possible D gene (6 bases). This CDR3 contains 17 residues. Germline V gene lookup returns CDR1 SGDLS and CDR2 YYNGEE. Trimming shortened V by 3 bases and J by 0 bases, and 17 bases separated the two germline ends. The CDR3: CASSATPGLLSTDTQYF. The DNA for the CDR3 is TGTGCCAGCAGCGCTACACCGGGACTGCTTAGCACAGATACGCAGTATTTT.

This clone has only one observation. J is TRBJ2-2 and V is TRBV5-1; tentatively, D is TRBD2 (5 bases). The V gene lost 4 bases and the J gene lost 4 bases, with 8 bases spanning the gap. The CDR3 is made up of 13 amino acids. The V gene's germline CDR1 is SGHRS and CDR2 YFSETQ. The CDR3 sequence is CASSLAGTGELFF. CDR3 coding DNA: TGCGCCAGCAGCCTGGCGGGCACCGGGGAGCTGTTTTTT.

Written as DNA, the CDR3 is TGTGCCATCGCGGGGGAGAGCGGTACCGGGGAGCTGTTTTTT. This translates into CAIAGESGTGELFF. This chain links TRBV10-3 with TRBJ2-2; 7 bases match TRBD2. The trim removed 8 bases at V and 5 bases at J, leaving 8 bases unmatched. The CDR3 loop spans 14 amino acids. Germline CDR1 and CDR2: ENHRY and SYGVKD.